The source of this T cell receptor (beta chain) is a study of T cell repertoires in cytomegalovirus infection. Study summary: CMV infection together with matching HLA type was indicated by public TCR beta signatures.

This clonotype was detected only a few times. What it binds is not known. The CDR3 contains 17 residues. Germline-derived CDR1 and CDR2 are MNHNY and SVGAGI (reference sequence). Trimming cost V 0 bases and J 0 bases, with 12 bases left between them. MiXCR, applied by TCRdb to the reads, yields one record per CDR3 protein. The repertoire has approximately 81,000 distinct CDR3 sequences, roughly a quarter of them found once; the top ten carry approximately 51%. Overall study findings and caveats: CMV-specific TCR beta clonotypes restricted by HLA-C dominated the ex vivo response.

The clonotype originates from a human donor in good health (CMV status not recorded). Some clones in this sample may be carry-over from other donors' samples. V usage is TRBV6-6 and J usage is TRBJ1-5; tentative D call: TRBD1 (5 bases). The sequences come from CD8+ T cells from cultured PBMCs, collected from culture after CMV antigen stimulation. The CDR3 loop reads CASSYSTGPYSNQPQHF. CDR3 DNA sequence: TGTGCCAGCAGTTACTCGACGGGACCTTATAGCAATCAGCCCCAGCATTTT.